The 2 T cell receptor beta chains reported below all come from one sample, sequenced in a study of CD8 T cells in ankylosing spondylitis (TCRdb year 2017). The method was 5' RACE. Sequenced on an Illumina HiSeq 2500. The raw public data were reprocessed by TCRdb itself: fastp quality trimming at Q25, MiXCR clonotype calling, in-frame beta chains only. Entries that share a CDR3 protein sequence are merged under the most common genes and DNA. This sample is represented by around 150,000 distinct CDR3 sequences; around 16% of them were singletons. Of the sample, approximately 7.6% is held by the ten largest clones. Specimen: blood, either unsorted or a sorted T cell fraction (not recorded which). These receptors were collected from a male donor with ankylosing spondylitis or in good health (not recorded which).

J is TRBJ1-1 and V is TRBV11-2; TRBD1 matches 8 bases. This CDR3 is built from 14 residues. Germline CDR1 reads SGHAT; CDR2 reads FQNNGV. Losses at the gene ends were 5 bases for V and 6 bases for J; bases not matched to a gene: 8. This CDR3 is CASSPDREVAEAFF. The CDR3 nucleotides read TGTGCCAGCAGCCCGGACAGGGAAGTCGCTGAAGCTTTCTTT.

This clonotype has at least ten counts. The V and J genes are TRBV5-1 and TRBJ1-5, with D unclear. The CDR3 is 16 amino acids. From germline, CDR1 is SGHRS and CDR2 YFSETQ. The V end was cut by 1 base, the J end by 5 bases, with 16 bases between. The CDR3 DNA follows: TGCGCCAGCAGCTTGAATCGGCAGGACCCCTATCAGCCCCAGCATTTT. It is translated as CASSLNRQDPYQPQHF.